A single sample is the source of the 29 T cell receptor beta chains below, sequenced in a study of T cell responses to AZD1222 COVID-19 vaccine. Using immunoSEQ multiplex PCR, the repertoire was profiled, and TCRdb retains in-frame clones only, with some absent. The top ten hold more than 5.5% of the sample, which has about 140,000 clones, approximately 90% seen once. Source: peripheral blood, taken on day 0 of AZD1222 vaccination. The receptors were gathered from an adult in good health.

This clone has only one observation. The V gene is TRBV7-9, the J gene TRBJ1-2, with no clear D. The CDR3 consists of 13 residues. Per germline, CDR1 SEHNR and CDR2 FQNEAQ (reference sequence). V was cut by 5 bases and J by 5 bases, with 12 bases left in between. The CDR3 region has the DNA TGTGCCAGCAGCGGAAGCGGGGTGTATGGCTACACCTTC. This sequence encodes CASSGSGVYGYTF.

The chain is built from TRBV4-1 and TRBJ2-3; D gene ambiguous. Germline-derived CDR1 and CDR2 are MGHRA and YSYEKL. With 1 base removed from V and 6 bases from J, the gap between germline ends came to 8 bases. This CDR3 has 13 amino acids. The CDR3 DNA is TGCGCCAGCAGCCAAGTACACTGGGATACGCAGTATTTT. Translated: CASSQVHWDTQYF.

V usage is TRBV5-1 and J usage is TRBJ1-6; D perhaps matches TRBD1 (6 bases). This CDR3 is built from 15 residues. V was cut by 3 bases and J by 7 bases, with 14 bases left in between. Germline CDR1 and CDR2: SGHRS and YFSETQ. The CDR3 sequence: CASSSGTGSNSPLHF. CDR3 coding DNA: TGCGCCAGCAGCTCCGGTACAGGGTCCAATTCACCCCTCCACTTT.

The chain couples TRBV28 to TRBJ1-4; no definite D call. This CDR3 comprises 15 residues. V lost 1 base and J 6 bases, leaving 12 bases between the germline ends. Germline V gene lookup returns CDR1 MDHEN and CDR2 SYDVKM. The CDR3: CASSLLSEKDEKLFF. The DNA for the CDR3 is TGTGCCAGCAGTTTATTAAGCGAAAAGGATGAAAAACTGTTTTTT.

This chain connects TRBV15 to TRBJ2-7, with D unclear. CDR1 is LNHNV and CDR2 is YYDKDF in the germline V gene (reference sequence). The CDR3 has 14 amino acids. V lost 0 bases and J lost 0, with 6 bases in between. CDR3 in DNA: TGTGCCACCAGCAGAGACAGTTACTCCTACGAGCAGTACTTC. Translated, it gives CATSRDSYSYEQYF.

The rearrangement uses TRBV19 and TRBJ1-2, with a tentative D call TRBD1 (5 bases). The CDR3 has 15 residues. V shed 5 bases and J shed 8 bases, with 21 bases lying between them. Germline CDR1 LNHDA, CDR2 SQIVND (reference sequence). Here the CDR3 reads CASSEPGPRMSGYTF. In DNA form, the CDR3 reads TGTGCCAGTAGTGAGCCGGGGCCCCGAATGAGCGGCTACACCTTC.

This chain connects TRBV5-1 to TRBJ2-1; D possibly corresponds to TRBD1 (6 bases). V gave up 2 bases and J gave up 4 bases, with 19 bases separating them. CDR3 length: 17 amino acids. Per germline, CDR1 SGHRS and CDR2 YFSETQ. The CDR3 sequence is CASSLKRQATAYNEQFF. The CDR3 nucleotides are TGCGCCAGCAGCTTAAAAAGACAGGCAACTGCTTACAATGAGCAGTTCTTC. Combining the CDR3 with reference TRBV5-1 and TRBJ2-1 gives the whole variable domain KAGVTQTPRYLIKTRGQQVTLSCSPISGHRSVSWYQQTPGQGLQFLFEYFSETQRNKGNFPGRFSGRQFSNSRSEMNVSTLELGDSALYLCASSLKRQATAYNEQFFGPGTRLTVL.

The rearrangement links TRBV2 to TRBJ2-7; possible D gene TRBD1, 5 bases. Germline V lookup: CDR1 SNHLY, CDR2 FYNNEI. V dropped 5 bases and J dropped 4 bases, with 15 bases sitting between them. The CDR3 has 14 amino acids. CDR3 DNA: TGTGCCAGCAGTCCCCCTAAGGACATTTACGAGCAGTACTTC. It codes for CASSPPKDIYEQYF.

The chain employs TRBV19 and TRBJ1-2, with 11 bases identical to TRBD1. This CDR3 has 15 residues. Germline V CDR1 and CDR2: LNHDA, SQIVND (reference sequence). Trimming took 6 bases from V and 4 from J; bases not matched to a gene: 7. Here the CDR3 reads CASSYRDRGFYGYTF. The CDR3 DNA is TGTGCCAGTAGCTACCGGGACAGGGGGTTCTATGGCTACACCTTC.

The chain combines TRBV19 with TRBJ1-1, with a weak D call TRBD1 (6 bases). V was shortened by 2 bases and J by 7 bases, with 11 bases between the two germline ends. Germline CDR1 is LNHDA and CDR2 is SQIVND (reference sequence). The CDR3 contains 13 residues. This chain's CDR3 is CASSILDRSEAFF. DNA of the CDR3: TGTGCCAGTAGTATATTAGACAGGAGTGAAGCTTTCTTT.

The rearrangement uses TRBV2 and TRBJ2-7; D call uncertain. Per germline, CDR1 SNHLY and CDR2 FYNNEI. The CDR3 has 13 amino acids. Trimming took off 6 bases at V and 2 bases at J, with 11 bases between the two ends. The CDR3 DNA is TGTGCCAGCAGCGGCGACTCTGCCTACGAGCAGTACTTC. Translation gives CASSGDSAYEQYF.

The chain combines TRBV21-1 with TRBJ2-2; TRBD1 is the table's D call, not checked against the DNA. TRBV21-1 has pseudogene status. The length of the CDR3 is 15 residues. This chain's CDR3 is CASSNIPGYTGELFF. The DNA for the CDR3 is TGTGCCAGCTCCAACATACCAGGATACACCGGGGAGCTGTTTTTT.

The chain recombines TRBV6-2 or TRBV6-3 with TRBJ2-5; 8 nucleotides agree with TRBD2. The V gene's germline CDR1 is MNHEY and CDR2 SVGEGT. The CDR3 totals 18 residues. Trimming at V came to 0 bases and at J to 2 bases, leaving 11 bases not matched to a gene. The CDR3 nucleotides read TGTGCCAGCAGTTACTCGCGGGAGGCCCCAATACCACAAGAGACCCAGTACTTC. This encodes CASSYSREAPIPQETQYF.

This clone was detected once. The chain has TRBV4-3 and TRBJ1-6; the D is unclear. Germline assignment: CDR1 LGHNA and CDR2 YSLEER. V lost 1 base and J 7 bases, leaving 5 bases between the germline ends. This CDR3 has 13 amino acids. Here the CDR3 reads CASSQGGNSPLHF. The CDR3 DNA reads TGCGCCAGCAGCCAAGGGGGAAATTCACCCCTCCACTTT.

CDR3 bases: TGTGCCAGCAGCTCCGGATTTATCGGGGAGCTGTTTTTT. Encoded protein: CASSSGFIGELFF. The gene calls are TRBV11-3 and TRBJ2-2, with D unresolved. Trimming stripped 4 bases from V and 7 bases from J, with 10 bases between. Germline CDR1 SGHNT, CDR2 YENEEA. The CDR3 has 13 amino acids.

V is TRBV5-1 and J is TRBJ2-7; no firm D call. Germline assignment: CDR1 SGHRS and CDR2 YFSETQ. V lost 4 bases, J lost 6 bases, and 11 bases lay in between. The CDR3 runs to 12 residues. CDR3 DNA sequence: TGCGCCAGCAGCGCAGGTTTTAGCGAGCAGTACTTC. It specifies CASSAGFSEQYF.

V is TRBV10-3 and J is TRBJ2-1, with TRBD1 identical over 8 bases. V gave up 6 bases and J gave up 15 bases; unmatched junction bases: 19. The CDR3 totals 15 residues. The germline V gene encodes CDR1 ENHRY and CDR2 SYGVKD. CDR3 sequence: CAISLETPDRVYRFF. The CDR3 DNA reads as TGTGCCATCAGCCTAGAGACACCGGACAGGGTGTATCGGTTCTTC.

This clone was observed a single time. This chain links TRBV6-5 with TRBJ2-5, with TRBD1 identical over 8 bases. Trimming took 5 bases from V and 2 from J; bases not matched to a gene: 7. The germline CDR1 and CDR2 sequences are MNHEY and SVGAGI. CDR3 length: 15 amino acids. CDR3 nucleotides: TGTGCCAGCAGTAGGACAGGGAATGGGCAAGAGACCCAGTACTTC. Its translation: CASSRTGNGQETQYF.

The chain couples TRBV12-3 or TRBV12-4 to TRBJ2-1; 7 bases line up with TRBD1. CDR3 length: 11 amino acids. V shed 7 bases and J 10 bases; nucleotides not matched to a gene: 4. CDR3 nucleotides: TGTGCCAGCACCTACAGGGGCGAGCAGTTCTTC. It specifies CASTYRGEQFF.

DNA for the CDR3: TGTGCCAGCAGTTTATCAGGCCCGAACACCGGGGAGCTGTTTTTT. Amino acids: CASSLSGPNTGELFF. V usage is TRBV27 and J usage is TRBJ2-2; D ambiguous. This CDR3 has 15 residues. V was clipped by 0 bases and J by 0 bases, with 5 bases between them. CDR1 and CDR2 from the germline V gene are MNHEY and SMNVEV (reference sequence).

V and J are TRBV3-1 (or the pseudogene TRBV3-2) and TRBJ2-1; D is perhaps TRBD2 (5 bases). V dropped 1 base and J dropped 9 bases, with 16 bases sitting between them. Germline V gene lookup returns CDR1 LGHDT and CDR2 YNNKEL (reference sequence). This CDR3 contains 15 residues. The CDR3 sequence: CASSQVQNSRGEQFF. The CDR3 DNA reads TGTGCCAGCAGCCAAGTACAGAATAGCCGGGGTGAGCAGTTCTTC.

The gene calls are TRBV28 and TRBJ2-7; TRBD1 aligns across 9 bases. The V and J ends lost 4 bases and 3 bases, in that order; junction bases with no gene match: 7. There are 15 residues in the CDR3. Germline V CDR1 and CDR2: MDHEN, SYDVKM. The CDR3 coding sequence is TGTGCCAGCAGTTCCGGAGGACAGGGGCTCTACGAGCAGTACTTC. This codes for CASSSGGQGLYEQYF.

This chain links TRBV3-1 (or the pseudogene TRBV3-2) with TRBJ1-1; D call uncertain. This CDR3 has 17 residues. From germline, CDR1 is LGHDT and CDR2 YNNKEL (reference sequence). Trimming removed 4 bases at V and 4 bases at J, with 22 bases between. For the CDR3, the DNA is TGTGCCAGCAGCCGAGATACTGCCGGGATCGGTGGCACTGAAGCTTTCTTT. It codes for CASSRDTAGIGGTEAFF.

This clone was seen just once. The chain carries TRBV15 and TRBJ2-7; 9 bases are a match to TRBD2. Unmatched junction bases numbered 11, after V lost 0 bases and J lost 2 bases. The CDR3 runs 18 residues. Per the germline V gene, CDR1 is LNHNV and CDR2 is YYDKDF (reference sequence). The CDR3 region is CATSRDLSLLAGTYEQYF. For the CDR3, the DNA is TGTGCCACCAGCAGAGATCTAAGTTTACTAGCGGGTACCTACGAGCAGTACTTC.

This clone was counted once. The chain combines TRBV30 with TRBJ1-3; the D is unclear. Germline CDR1 is GTSNPN and CDR2 is SVGIG (reference sequence). Between the trimmed V and J ends, which lost 0 bases and 0 bases, there was a span of 12 bases. The CDR3 loop spans 16 amino acids. The CDR3 nucleotides read TGTGCCTGGAGTGTACACCACAGCCCCTCTGGAAACACCATATATTTT. It codes for CAWSVHHSPSGNTIYF.

This rearrangement joins TRBV5-4 to TRBJ2-1, with 12 bases identical to TRBD2. The CDR3 has 19 amino acids. CDR1 and CDR2 (germline): SGHNT, YYREEE (reference sequence). Germline trimming cut 3 bases from V and 3 bases from J; bases unmatched to any gene: 13. CDR3 amino acids: CASSSYPVTSGRIYNEQFF. The CDR3, as DNA: TGTGCCAGCAGCTCCTACCCGGTGACTAGCGGGAGAATCTACAATGAGCAGTTCTTC.

The J gene is TRBJ1-1, the V gene TRBV9; unclear D gene. This CDR3 contains 14 residues. Trimming took off 0 bases at V and 6 bases at J, with 12 bases between the two ends. Per germline, CDR1 SGDLS and CDR2 YYNGEE. For the CDR3, the DNA is TGTGCCAGCAGCGTAGTGGGAGGTAACGCTGAAGCTTTCTTT. Protein product: CASSVVGGNAEAFF.

J is TRBJ2-7 and V is TRBV10-3, with 10 bases fitting TRBD2. CDR3 length: 15 residues. The junction had 11 bases not matched to a gene; V was cut back by 8 bases and J by 4 bases. CDR1 ENHRY and CDR2 SYGVKD come from the germline V gene. This CDR3 reads CAIASGRSSVYEQYF. The CDR3, as DNA: TGTGCCATCGCTAGCGGGAGAAGTTCCGTATACGAGCAGTACTTC.

V gene TRBV3-1 (or the pseudogene TRBV3-2) combines with J gene TRBJ1-2; 8 bases agree with TRBD1. This CDR3 is built from 15 residues. The germline gives CDR1 LGHDT, CDR2 YNNKEL (reference sequence). J was trimmed by 10 bases and V by 4 bases; bases with no gene match: 14. CDR3 residues: CASSRARDRMRDYTF. Written as DNA, the CDR3 is TGTGCCAGCAGCCGAGCCCGGGACAGGATGCGAGACTACACCTTC.